This T cell receptor (beta chain) was captured by sequencing in a study of breast tumors, draining lymph nodes, adjacent tissues. A single record per CDR3 protein comes from TCRdb applying MiXCR to the multiplex PCR reads. The repertoire includes some 150,000 distinct CDR3 sequences, around 22% of them detected once, and under 3% sits in the top ten. J lost 6 bases, V lost 2 bases, and 4 bases had no gene match. The CDR3 extends over 14 amino acids. The germline CDR1 and CDR2 sequences are LNHNV and YYDKDF (reference sequence). This clonotype was observed many times. The lymph nodes were axillary draining lymph nodes from breast cancer patients.

The sequence was obtained from a female donor with breast cancer. Some clones in this sample may be carry-over from other donors' samples. This chain joins TRBV15 and TRBJ1-5; 7 nucleotides match TRBD1. The specimen was axillary lymph node tissue. This chain's CDR3 is CATSRPGGTQPQHF. The CDR3 DNA reads TGTGCCACCAGCAGACCAGGGGGGACTCAGCCCCAGCATTTT. The entire variable domain, with the rest obtained from reference TRBV15 and TRBJ1-5, is as follows: DAMVIQNPRYQVTQFGKPVTLSCSQTLNHNVMYWYQQKSSQAPKLLFHYYDKDFNNEADTPDNFQSRRPNTSFCFLDIRSPGLGDTAMYLCATSRPGGTQPQHFGDGTRLSIL.